These 7 T cell receptor beta chains were all obtained from the same sample, sequenced in a study of neoadjuvant anti-PD-1 for oral cavity cancer. Profiled with immunoSEQ multiplex PCR; TCRdb holds only in-frame clones, not every one. The data show over 10,000 clones, roughly 60% seen once. The specimen was tumor tissue, collected before nivolumab (anti-PD-1) treatment. These receptors all come from a person between 40 and 79 years old with oral cavity squamous cell carcinoma. The donor label of this sample is uncertain.

The J gene is TRBJ2-3, the V gene TRBV6-9, with D perhaps TRBD2 (6 bases). V was trimmed by 7 bases and J by 4 bases, leaving 15 bases between them. The CDR3 loop spans 14 amino acids. The germline V gene encodes CDR1 MNHGY and CDR2 SVAAGI. The CDR3 here is CASTRSSGADTQYF. CDR3 DNA sequence: TGTGCCAGCACGAGATCTTCGGGGGCAGATACGCAGTATTTT.

J is TRBJ2-1 and V is TRBV9, with 11 bases identical to TRBD2. CDR3 length: 16 amino acids. Germline trimming cut 4 bases from V and 6 bases from J; bases unmatched to any gene: 9. Per the germline V gene, CDR1 is SGDLS and CDR2 is YYNGEE. Here the CDR3 reads CASSHLRLAGGNEQFF. The CDR3 nucleotides are TGTGCCAGCAGCCATCTTCGGCTAGCGGGGGGCAATGAGCAGTTCTTC.

This chain links TRBV5-1 with TRBJ1-2; D perhaps matches TRBD1 (5 bases). This CDR3 has 16 amino acids. The germline V and J ends were trimmed by 3 bases and 3 bases, with 18 bases remaining between them. Per the germline V gene, CDR1 is SGHRS and CDR2 is YFSETQ. CDR3 residues: CASSWGGRGRDYGYTF. As DNA, the CDR3 is TGCGCCAGCAGCTGGGGGGGAAGGGGCCGTGACTATGGCTACACCTTC.

The chain combines TRBV7-9 with TRBJ2-1; TRBD2 agrees at 10 bases. V lost 6 bases and J lost 9; bases outside the gene matches: 8. This CDR3 region has 14 residues. Germline assignment: CDR1 SEHNR and CDR2 FQNEAQ (reference sequence). DNA for the CDR3: TGTGCCAGCAGTCCAAGCGGGGGGGCCACTGAGCAGTTCTTC. It translates to CASSPSGGATEQFF.

By share, this clone counts as large. The CDR3 nucleotides read TGCGCCAGCAGCCTTGGAGACCTACCCGACCAGCCCCAGCATTTT. Protein sequence: CASSLGDLPDQPQHF. The chain is built from TRBV5-1 and TRBJ1-5; D gene ambiguous. The CDR3 is 15 residues long. Germline V gives CDR1 SGHRS, CDR2 YFSETQ. Trimming left V 4 bases short and J 7 bases short, with 18 bases between.

This chain joins TRBV19 and TRBJ1-2, with 7 bases fitting TRBD1. V gave up 0 bases and J gave up 4 bases; unmatched junction bases: 5. CDR3 length equals 15 residues. Germline CDR1 LNHDA, CDR2 SQIVND (reference sequence). CDR3 region: CASSIEGGGGYGYTF. The CDR3 region has the DNA TGTGCCAGTAGTATAGAAGGAGGGGGCGGCTATGGCTACACCTTC.

This clone was counted between two and nine times. The chain employs TRBV18 and TRBJ1-2, with D unresolved. Germline V gene sequence: CDR1 KGHSH, CDR2 LQKENI. V was pared by 2 bases and J by 2 bases, with 18 bases between. The length of the CDR3 is 17 residues. CDR3 sequence reads: CASSPRPPSSENYGYTF. The CDR3 coding sequence is TGTGCCAGCTCACCAAGGCCACCCTCTTCGGAGAACTATGGCTACACCTTC.